This TCR beta chain was sequenced for a study of identical twins. Broader study findings: Within twin pairs, the out-of-frame alpha sequences they shared showed excess low generation probability.

Trimming took 0 bases from V and 6 from J, leaving 7 bases between them. Germline CDR1 and CDR2: SGHRS and YFSETQ. This CDR3 contains 13 residues. From the 5' RACE reads, TCRdb called clonotypes with MiXCR, one entry per CDR3 protein. Found here are around 1.7 million distinct CDR3 sequences, roughly a third of them singletons; the top ten hold 0.25% to 0.3%. Concerning this clonotype: Its target is not known.

V and J are TRBV5-1 and TRBJ2-4, with a tentative D call TRBD2 (5 bases). The receptor was isolated from a newborn girl in good health. Input material: cord blood. The CDR3 region has the DNA TGCGCCAGCAGCTTGGACGGGGTAAACATTCAGTACTTC. Protein product: CASSLDGVNIQYF.